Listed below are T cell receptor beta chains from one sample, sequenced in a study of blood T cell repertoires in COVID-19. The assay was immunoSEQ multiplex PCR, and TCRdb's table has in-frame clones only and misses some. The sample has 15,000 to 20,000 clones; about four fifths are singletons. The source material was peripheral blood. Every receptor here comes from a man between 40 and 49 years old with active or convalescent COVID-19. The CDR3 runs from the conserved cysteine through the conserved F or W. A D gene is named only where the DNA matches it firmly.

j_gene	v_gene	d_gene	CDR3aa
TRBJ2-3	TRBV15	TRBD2	CATSRWGLGGSSADTQYF
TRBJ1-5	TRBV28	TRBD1	CASSLQGDQPQHF
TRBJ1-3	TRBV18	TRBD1	CASSPPTGTGGNTIYF
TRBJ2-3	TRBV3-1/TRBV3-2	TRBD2	CASSQQRGGRSDTQYF
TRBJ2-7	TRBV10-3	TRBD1	CAITRSPGTGIGEQYF
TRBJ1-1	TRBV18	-	CASSPSLVGGTEAFF
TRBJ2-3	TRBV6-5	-	CASNRRESTDTQYF
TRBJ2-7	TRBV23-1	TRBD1	CASSQVGQGAYEQYF
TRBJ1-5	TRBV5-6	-	CASSLRQGINQPQHF
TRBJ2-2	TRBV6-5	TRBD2	CASSFGLAGGGELFF
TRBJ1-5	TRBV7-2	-	CASSYNSNQPQHF
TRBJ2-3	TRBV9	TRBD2	CASSVPSGVMTDTQYF
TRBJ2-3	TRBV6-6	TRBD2	CASSPHAGVAGGRGHTQYF
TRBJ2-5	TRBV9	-	CASSVGGAETQYF
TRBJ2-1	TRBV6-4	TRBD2	CASSEGTSGNNEQFF
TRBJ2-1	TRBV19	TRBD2	CASSIGTSGGNEQFF
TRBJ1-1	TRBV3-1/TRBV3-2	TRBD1	CASSQGTGPNTEAFF
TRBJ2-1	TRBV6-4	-	CASSDSPGSYNEQFF